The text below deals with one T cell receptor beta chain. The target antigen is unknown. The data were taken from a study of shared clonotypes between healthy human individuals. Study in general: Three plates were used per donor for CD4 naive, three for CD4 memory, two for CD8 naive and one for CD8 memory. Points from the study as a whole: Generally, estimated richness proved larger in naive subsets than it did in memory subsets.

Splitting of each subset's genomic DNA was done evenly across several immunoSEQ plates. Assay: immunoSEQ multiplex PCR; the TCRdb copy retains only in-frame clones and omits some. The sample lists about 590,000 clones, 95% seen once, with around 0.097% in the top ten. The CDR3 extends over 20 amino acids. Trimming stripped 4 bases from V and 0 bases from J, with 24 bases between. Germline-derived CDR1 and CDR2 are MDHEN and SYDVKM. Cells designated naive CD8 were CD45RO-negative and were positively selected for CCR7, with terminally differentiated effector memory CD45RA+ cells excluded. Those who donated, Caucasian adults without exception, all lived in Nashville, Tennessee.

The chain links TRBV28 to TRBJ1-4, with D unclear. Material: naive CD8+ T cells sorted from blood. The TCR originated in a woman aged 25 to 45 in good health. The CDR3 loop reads CASSSLFEGLIGATNEKLFF. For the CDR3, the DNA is TGTGCCAGCAGTTCCCTGTTTGAGGGCTTGATTGGTGCAACTAATGAAAAACTGTTTTTT.